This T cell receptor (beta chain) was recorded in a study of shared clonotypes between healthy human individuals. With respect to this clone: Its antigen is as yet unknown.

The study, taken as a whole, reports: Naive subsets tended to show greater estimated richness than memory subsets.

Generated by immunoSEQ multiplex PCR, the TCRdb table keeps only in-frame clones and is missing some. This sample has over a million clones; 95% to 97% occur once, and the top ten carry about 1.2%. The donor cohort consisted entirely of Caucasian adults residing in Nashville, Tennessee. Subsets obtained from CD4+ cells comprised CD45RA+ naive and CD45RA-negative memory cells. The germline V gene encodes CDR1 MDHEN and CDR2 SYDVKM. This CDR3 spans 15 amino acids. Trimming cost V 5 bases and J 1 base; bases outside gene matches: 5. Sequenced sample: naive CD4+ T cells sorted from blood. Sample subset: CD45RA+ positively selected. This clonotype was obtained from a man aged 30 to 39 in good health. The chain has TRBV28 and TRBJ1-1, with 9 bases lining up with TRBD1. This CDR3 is CASSTWTGENTEAFF. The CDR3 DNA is TGTGCCAGCAGTACTTGGACAGGGGAGAACACTGAAGCTTTCTTT.